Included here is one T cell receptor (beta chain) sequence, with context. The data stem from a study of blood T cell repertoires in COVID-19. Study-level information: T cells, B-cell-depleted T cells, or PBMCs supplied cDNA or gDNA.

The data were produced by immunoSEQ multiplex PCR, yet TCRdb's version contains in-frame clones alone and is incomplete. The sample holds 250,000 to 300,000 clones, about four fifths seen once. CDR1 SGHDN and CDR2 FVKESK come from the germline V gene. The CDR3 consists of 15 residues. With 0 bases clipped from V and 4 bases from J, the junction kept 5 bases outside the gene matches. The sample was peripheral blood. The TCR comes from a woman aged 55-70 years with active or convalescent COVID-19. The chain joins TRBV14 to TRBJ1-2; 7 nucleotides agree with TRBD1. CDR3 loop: CASSQEGQPLYGYTF. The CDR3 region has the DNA TGTGCCAGCAGCCAAGAGGGACAGCCCCTCTATGGCTACACCTTC.